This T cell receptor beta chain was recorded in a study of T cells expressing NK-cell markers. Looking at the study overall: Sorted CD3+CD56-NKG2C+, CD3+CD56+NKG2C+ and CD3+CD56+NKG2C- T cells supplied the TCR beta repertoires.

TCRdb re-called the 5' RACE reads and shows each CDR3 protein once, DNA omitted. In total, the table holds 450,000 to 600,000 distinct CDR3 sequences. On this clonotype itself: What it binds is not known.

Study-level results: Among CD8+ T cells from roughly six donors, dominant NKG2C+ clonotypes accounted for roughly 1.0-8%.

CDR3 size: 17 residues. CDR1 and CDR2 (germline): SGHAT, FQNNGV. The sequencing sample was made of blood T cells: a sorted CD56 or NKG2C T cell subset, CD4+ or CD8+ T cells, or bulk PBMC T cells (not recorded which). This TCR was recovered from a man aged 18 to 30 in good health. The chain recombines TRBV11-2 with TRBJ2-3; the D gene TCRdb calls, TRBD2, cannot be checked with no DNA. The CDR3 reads CASSSDPGPTGSDTQYF. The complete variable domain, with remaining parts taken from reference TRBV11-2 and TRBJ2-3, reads EAGVAQSPRYKIIEKRQSVAFWCNPISGHATLYWYQQILGQGPKLLIQFQNNGVVDDSQLPKDRFSAERLKGVDSTLKIQPAKLEDSAVYLCASSSDPGPTGSDTQYFGPGTRLTVL.